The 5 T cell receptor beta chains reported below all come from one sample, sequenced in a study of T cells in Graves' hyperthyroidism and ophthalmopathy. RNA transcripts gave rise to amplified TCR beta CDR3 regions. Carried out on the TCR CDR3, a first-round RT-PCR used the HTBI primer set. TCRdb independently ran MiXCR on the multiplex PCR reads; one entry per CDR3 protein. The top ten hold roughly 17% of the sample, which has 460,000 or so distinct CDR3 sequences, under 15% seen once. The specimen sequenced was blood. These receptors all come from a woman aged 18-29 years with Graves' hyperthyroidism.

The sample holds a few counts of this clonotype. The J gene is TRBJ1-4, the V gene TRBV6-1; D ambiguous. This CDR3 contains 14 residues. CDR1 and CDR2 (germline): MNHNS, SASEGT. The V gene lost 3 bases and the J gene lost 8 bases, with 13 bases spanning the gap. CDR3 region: CASSDPFAAEKLFF. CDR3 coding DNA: TGTGCCAGCAGTGACCCGTTCGCCGCCGAAAAACTGTTTTTT.

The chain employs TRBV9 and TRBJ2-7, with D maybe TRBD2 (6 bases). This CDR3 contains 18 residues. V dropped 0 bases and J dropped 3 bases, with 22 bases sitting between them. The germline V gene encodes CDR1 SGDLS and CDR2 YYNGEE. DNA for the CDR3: TGTGCCAGCAGCGTAGGAGAAAATGTTCGACTAGGAATCTACGAGCAGTACTTC. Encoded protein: CASSVGENVRLGIYEQYF.

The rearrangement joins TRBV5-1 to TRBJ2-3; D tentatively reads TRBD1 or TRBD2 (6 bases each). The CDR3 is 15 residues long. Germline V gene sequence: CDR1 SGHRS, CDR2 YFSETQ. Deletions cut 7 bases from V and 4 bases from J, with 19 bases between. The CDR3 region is CASDWGAAQADTQYF. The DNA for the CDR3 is TGCGCCAGCGACTGGGGGGCAGCTCAAGCAGATACGCAGTATTTT. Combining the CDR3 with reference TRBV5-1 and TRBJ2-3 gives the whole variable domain KAGVTQTPRYLIKTRGQQVTLSCSPISGHRSVSWYQQTPGQGLQFLFEYFSETQRNKGNFPGRFSGRQFSNSRSEMNVSTLELGDSALYLCASDWGAAQADTQYFGPGTRLTVL.

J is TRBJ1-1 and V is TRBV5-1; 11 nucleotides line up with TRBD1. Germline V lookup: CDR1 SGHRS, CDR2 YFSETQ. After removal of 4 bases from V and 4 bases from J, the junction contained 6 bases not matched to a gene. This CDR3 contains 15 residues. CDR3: CASSVSGQGATEAFF. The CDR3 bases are TGCGCCAGCAGCGTCAGCGGACAGGGGGCCACTGAAGCTTTCTTT.

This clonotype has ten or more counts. CDR3 in amino acids: CATSQTGMNTEAFF. The CDR3 region has the DNA TGTGCCACCAGCCAGACAGGGATGAACACTGAAGCTTTCTTT. The gene calls are TRBV24-1 and TRBJ1-1, with TRBD1 matching 7 bases. J lost 0 bases, V lost 7 bases, and 4 bases had no gene match. Germline assignment: CDR1 KGHDR and CDR2 SFDVKD. This CDR3 spans 14 amino acids.